Below, 2 T cell receptor beta chains from the same sample are listed, as sequenced in a study of response to subunit inactivated influenza vaccine. TCRdb passed the RT-PCR reads through MiXCR, listing each CDR3 protein once. The data show approximately 170,000 distinct CDR3 sequences, approximately 12% seen once. This sample also appeared in a second study, on T cells expressing NK-cell markers. That paper states: Beta-chain TCR cDNA was generated via 5'RACE template switching with UMIs.

The source material was CD8+ T cells sorted from PBMCs, sampled less than 13 days after vaccination. All receptors derive from a man aged 50 to 59 who received an inactivated influenza vaccine.

The chain employs TRBV4-3 and TRBJ2-3; D is possibly TRBD2 (6 bases). The CDR3 sequence is 15 residues long. The V gene lost 5 bases and the J gene lost 0 bases, with 12 bases spanning the gap. The germline V gene has CDR1 LGHNA and CDR2 YSLEER. Here the CDR3 DNA reads TGCGCCAGCAGCACCTATGGGGGGAGCACAGATACGCAGTATTTT. Translation gives CASSTYGGSTDTQYF.

V usage is TRBV5-1 and J usage is TRBJ2-1; 10 positions agree with TRBD2. CDR1 and CDR2 (germline): SGHRS, YFSETQ. Trimming took 3 bases from V and 7 from J; bases not matched to a gene: 1. CDR3 length equals 13 residues. CDR3 coding DNA: TGCGCCAGCAGCTGGGGACTAGCGAATGAGCAGTTCTTC. Residues: CASSWGLANEQFF.